This T cell receptor (beta chain) appears in the sequencing data of a study of blood T cell repertoires in COVID-19. Everyone who took part was about 18 to 90 years old, and they came from 24 US areas. Grouping used clinical history reported by participants in a survey and questionnaire. The germline V gene encodes CDR1 LGHDT and CDR2 YNNKEL (reference sequence). The V and J ends lost 1 base and 1 base respectively, with 17 bases between them. The CDR3 covers 18 residues. The table came from immunoSEQ multiplex PCR; TCRdb's copy has only in-frame clones and leaves some out. Of some 460,000 clones listed, about nine tenths are singletons.

J is TRBJ2-1 and V is TRBV3-1 (or the pseudogene TRBV3-2), with no clear D. The TCR was taken from a woman between 18 and 30 years old who had recovered from COVID-19. The sequencing input was PBMCs or T cells enriched from blood (not recorded which). CDR3 sequence: CASSQGHLLGPSYNEQFF. The CDR3 nucleotides are TGTGCCAGCAGCCAAGGCCATTTACTGGGCCCTTCCTACAATGAGCAGTTCTTC.